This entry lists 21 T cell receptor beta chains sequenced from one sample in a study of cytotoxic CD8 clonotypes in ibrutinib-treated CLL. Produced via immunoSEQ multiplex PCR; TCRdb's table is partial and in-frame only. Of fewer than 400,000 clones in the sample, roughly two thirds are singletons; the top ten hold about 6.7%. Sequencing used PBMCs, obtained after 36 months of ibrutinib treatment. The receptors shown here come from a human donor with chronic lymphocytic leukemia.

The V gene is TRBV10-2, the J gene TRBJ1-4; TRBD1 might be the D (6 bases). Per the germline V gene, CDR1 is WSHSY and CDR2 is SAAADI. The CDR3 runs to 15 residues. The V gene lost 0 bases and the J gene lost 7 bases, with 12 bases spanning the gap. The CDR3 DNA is TGCGCCAGCAGTGAGTCCGGGGGGCTAGGTGAAAAACTGTTTTTT. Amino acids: CASSESGGLGEKLFF.

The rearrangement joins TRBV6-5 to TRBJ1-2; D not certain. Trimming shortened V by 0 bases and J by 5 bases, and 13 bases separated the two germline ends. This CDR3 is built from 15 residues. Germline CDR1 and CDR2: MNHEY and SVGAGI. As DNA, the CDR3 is TGTGCCAGCAGTTACTCGACCCTGGGCCCGTATGGCTACACCTTC. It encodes CASSYSTLGPYGYTF.

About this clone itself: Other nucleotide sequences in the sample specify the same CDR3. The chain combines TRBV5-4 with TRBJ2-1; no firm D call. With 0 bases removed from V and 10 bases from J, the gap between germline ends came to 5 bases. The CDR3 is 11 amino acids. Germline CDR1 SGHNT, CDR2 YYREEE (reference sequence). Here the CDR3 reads CASSLGGEQFF. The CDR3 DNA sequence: TGTGCCAGCAGCTTGGGGGGAGAGCAGTTCTTC.

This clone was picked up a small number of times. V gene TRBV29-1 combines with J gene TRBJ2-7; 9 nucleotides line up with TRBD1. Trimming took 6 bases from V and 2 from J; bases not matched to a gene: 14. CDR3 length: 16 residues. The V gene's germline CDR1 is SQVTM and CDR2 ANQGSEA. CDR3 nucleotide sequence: TGCAGCGTCGACTGGCGGGACAGGGCTGGAGCCTACGAGCAGTACTTC. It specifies CSVDWRDRAGAYEQYF.

In DNA form, the CDR3 reads TGTGCCAGCAGCTCCCAGGGACGGGAAGGAAACACCATATATTTT. Amino acid sequence: CASSSQGREGNTIYF. This rearrangement joins TRBV7-2 to TRBJ1-3; a possible D gene is TRBD1 (5 bases). V lost 4 bases to trimming and J lost 4 bases, with 14 bases between them. This CDR3 region has 15 residues. Germline-derived CDR1 and CDR2 are SGHTA and FQGNSA.

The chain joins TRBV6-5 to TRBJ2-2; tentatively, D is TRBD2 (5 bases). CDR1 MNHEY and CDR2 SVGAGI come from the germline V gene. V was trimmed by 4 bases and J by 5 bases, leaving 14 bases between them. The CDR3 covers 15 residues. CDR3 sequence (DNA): TGTGCCAGCAGTTGGAGCGGCTATATAACCGGGGAGCTGTTTTTT. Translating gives CASSWSGYITGELFF.

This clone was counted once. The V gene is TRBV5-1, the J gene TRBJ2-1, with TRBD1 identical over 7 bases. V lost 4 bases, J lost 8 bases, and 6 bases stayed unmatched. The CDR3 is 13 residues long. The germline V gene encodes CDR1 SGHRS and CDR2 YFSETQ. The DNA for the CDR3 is TGCGCCAGCAGCGTTGACAGGGACGATGAGCAGTTCTTC. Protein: CASSVDRDDEQFF.

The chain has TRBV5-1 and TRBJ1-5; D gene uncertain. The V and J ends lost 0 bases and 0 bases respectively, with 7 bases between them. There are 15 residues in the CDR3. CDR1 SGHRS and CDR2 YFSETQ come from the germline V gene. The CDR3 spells CASSLDTFSNQPQHF. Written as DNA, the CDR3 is TGCGCCAGCAGCTTGGACACCTTTAGCAATCAGCCCCAGCATTTT.

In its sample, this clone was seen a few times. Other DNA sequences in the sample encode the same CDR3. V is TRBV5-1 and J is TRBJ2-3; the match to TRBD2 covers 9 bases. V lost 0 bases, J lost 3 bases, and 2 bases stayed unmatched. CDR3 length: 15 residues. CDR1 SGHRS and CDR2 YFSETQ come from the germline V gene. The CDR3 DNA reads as TGCGCCAGCAGCTTGGAACTAGCGGGTACAGATACGCAGTATTTT. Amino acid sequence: CASSLELAGTDTQYF. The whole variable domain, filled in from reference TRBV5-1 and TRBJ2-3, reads KAGVTQTPRYLIKTRGQQVTLSCSPISGHRSVSWYQQTPGQGLQFLFEYFSETQRNKGNFPGRFSGRQFSNSRSEMNVSTLELGDSALYLCASSLELAGTDTQYFGPGTRLTVL.

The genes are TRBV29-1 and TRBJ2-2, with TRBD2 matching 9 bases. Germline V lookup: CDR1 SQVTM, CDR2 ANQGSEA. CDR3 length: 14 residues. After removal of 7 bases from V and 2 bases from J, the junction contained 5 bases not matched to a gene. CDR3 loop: CSAGLAINTGELFF. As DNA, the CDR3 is TGCAGCGCCGGACTAGCGATTAACACCGGGGAGCTGTTTTTT.

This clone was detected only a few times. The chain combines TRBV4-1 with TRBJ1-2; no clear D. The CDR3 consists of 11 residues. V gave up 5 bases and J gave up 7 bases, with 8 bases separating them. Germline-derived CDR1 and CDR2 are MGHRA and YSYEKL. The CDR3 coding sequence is TGCGCCAGCAGCGTAGGGTCTGGCTACACCTTC. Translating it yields CASSVGSGYTF.

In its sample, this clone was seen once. Here the CDR3 reads CSATDRETQYF. In nucleotides, the CDR3 is TGCAGTGCGACGGACAGGGAGACCCAGTACTTC. The rearrangement joins TRBV20-1 to TRBJ2-5, with TRBD1 matching over 7 bases. V lost 6 bases, J lost 5 bases, and 3 bases stayed unmatched. Germline CDR1 DFQATT, CDR2 SNEGSKA (reference sequence). CDR3 length equals 11 residues.

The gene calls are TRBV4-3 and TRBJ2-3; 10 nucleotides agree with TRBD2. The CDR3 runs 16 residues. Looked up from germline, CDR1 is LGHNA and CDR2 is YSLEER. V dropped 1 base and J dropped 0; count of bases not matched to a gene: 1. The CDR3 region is CASSQATSGSTDTQYF. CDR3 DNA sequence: TGCGCCAGCAGCCAAGCGACTAGCGGGAGCACAGATACGCAGTATTTT.

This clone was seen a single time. The chain's CDR3 is CASSLLASEQFF. The CDR3 bases are TGTGCCAGCAGCTTACTCGCGTCTGAGCAGTTCTTC. The chain carries TRBV7-9 and TRBJ2-1; D ambiguous. This CDR3 is built from 12 residues. Trimming removed 2 bases from V and 9 bases from J, with 8 bases in between. Germline CDR1 SEHNR, CDR2 FQNEAQ (reference sequence).

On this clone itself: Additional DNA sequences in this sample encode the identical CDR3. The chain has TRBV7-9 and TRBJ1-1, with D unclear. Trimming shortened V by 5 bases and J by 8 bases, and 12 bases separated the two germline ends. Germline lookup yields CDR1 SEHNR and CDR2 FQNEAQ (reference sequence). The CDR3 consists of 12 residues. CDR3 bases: TGTGCCAGCAGCCTGGCGGGTACCGAAGCTTTCTTT. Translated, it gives CASSLAGTEAFF.

Written as DNA, the CDR3 is TGTGCCAGCAGCTTAGCGGGTGTAAGACAGGGGGTATACAATGAGCAGTTCTTC. Amino acids: CASSLAGVRQGVYNEQFF. This chain joins TRBV11-2 and TRBJ2-1, with 9 bases lining up with TRBD1. Germline V gene lookup returns CDR1 SGHAT and CDR2 FQNNGV. The junction had 11 bases not matched to a gene; V was cut back by 1 base and J by 4 bases. The CDR3 is 18 residues long. Full variable domain (rest looked up from reference TRBV11-2 and TRBJ2-1): EAGVAQSPRYKIIEKRQSVAFWCNPISGHATLYWYQQILGQGPKLLIQFQNNGVVDDSQLPKDRFSAERLKGVDSTLKIQPAKLEDSAVYLCASSLAGVRQGVYNEQFFGPGTRLTVL.

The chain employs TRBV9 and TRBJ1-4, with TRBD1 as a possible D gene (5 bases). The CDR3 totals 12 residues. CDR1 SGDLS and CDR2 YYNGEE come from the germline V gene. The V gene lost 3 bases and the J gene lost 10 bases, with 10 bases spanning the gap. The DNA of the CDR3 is TGTGCCAGCAGCGAGGCGGGGACAAAACTGTTTTTT. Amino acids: CASSEAGTKLFF. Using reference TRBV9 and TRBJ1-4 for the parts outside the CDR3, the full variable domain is DSGVTQTPKHLITATGQRVTLRCSPRSGDLSVYWYQQSLDQGLQFLIQYYNGEERAKGNILERFSAQQFPDLHSELNLSSLELGDSALYFCASSEAGTKLFFGSGTQLSVL.

Here the CDR3 reads CASSLERDYEQYF. CDR3 sequence (DNA): TGTGCCAGCAGCTTAGAGCGGGACTACGAGCAGTACTTC. The V and J genes are TRBV7-6 and TRBJ2-7; TRBD2 aligns across 7 bases. With V trimmed by 1 base and J by 3 bases, 0 bases remained unmatched. The CDR3 is 13 amino acids. Looked up from germline, CDR1 is SGHVS and CDR2 is FNYEAQ.

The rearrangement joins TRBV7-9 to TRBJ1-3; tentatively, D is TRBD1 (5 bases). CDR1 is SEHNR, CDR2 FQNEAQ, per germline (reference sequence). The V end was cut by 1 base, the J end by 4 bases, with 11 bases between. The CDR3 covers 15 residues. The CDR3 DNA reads TGTGCCAGCAGCTTAGGTCAGGGACTGGGAAACACCATATATTTT. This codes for CASSLGQGLGNTIYF. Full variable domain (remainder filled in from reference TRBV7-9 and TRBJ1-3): DTGVSQNPRHKITKRGQNVTFRCDPISEHNRLYWYRQTLGQGPEFLTYFQNEAQLEKSRLLSDRFSAERPKGSFSTLEIQRTEQGDSAMYLCASSLGQGLGNTIYFGEGSWLTVV.

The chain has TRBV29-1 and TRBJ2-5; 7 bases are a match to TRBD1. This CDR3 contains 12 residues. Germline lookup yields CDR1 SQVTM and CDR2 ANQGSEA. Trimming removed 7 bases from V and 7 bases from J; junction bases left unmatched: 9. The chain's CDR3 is CSAARQGPTQYF. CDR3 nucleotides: TGCAGCGCCGCCCGACAGGGCCCGACCCAGTACTTC.

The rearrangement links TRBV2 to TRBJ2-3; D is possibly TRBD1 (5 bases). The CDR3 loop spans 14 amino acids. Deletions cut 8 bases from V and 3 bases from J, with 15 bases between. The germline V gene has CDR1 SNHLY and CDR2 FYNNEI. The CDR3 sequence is CASRRRQTTDTQYF. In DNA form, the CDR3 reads TGTGCCAGCCGTCGGAGACAGACAACAGATACGCAGTATTTT.